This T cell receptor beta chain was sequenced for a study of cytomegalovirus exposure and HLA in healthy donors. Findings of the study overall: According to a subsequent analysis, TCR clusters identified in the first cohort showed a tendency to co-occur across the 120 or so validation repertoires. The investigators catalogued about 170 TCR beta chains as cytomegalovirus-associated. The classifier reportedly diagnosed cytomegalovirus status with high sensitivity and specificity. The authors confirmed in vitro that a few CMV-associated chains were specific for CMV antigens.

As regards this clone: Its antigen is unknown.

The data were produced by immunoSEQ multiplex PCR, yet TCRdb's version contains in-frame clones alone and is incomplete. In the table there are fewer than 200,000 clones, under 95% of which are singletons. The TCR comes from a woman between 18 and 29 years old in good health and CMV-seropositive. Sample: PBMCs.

The CDR3, as DNA: TGTGCCAGCAGCCGGAGGGGGGGCGATGAAAAACTGTTTTTT. Amino acid sequence: CASSRRGGDEKLFF. The V call is TRBV6-5, the J call TRBJ1-4; TRBD1 might be the D (6 bases). The ends were cut back, 6 bases at V and 6 bases at J, with 14 bases in the middle. Germline V gene sequence: CDR1 MNHEY, CDR2 SVGAGI. This CDR3 is built from 14 residues.